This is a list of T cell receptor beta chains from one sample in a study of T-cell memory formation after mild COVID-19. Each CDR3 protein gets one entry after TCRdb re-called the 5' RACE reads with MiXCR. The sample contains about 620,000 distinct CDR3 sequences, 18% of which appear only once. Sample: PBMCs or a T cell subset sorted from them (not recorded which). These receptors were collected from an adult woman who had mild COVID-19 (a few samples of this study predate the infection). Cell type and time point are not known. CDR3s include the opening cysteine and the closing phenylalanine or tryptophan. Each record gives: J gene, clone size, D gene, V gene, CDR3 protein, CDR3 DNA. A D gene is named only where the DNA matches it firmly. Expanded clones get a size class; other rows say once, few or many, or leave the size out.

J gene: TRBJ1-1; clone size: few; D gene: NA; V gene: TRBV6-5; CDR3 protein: CASSPTVSEAFF; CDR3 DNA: TGTGCCAGCAGCCCGACAGTCAGTGAAGCTTTCTTT
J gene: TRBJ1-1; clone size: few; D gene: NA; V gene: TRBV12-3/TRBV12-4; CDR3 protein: CASRPPGHNTEAFF; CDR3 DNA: TGTGCCAGCAGACCTCCGGGGCACAACACTGAAGCTTTCTTT
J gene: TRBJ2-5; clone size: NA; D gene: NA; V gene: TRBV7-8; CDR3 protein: CASSPLALVETQYF; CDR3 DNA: TGTGCCAGCAGCCCTCTTGCACTGGTGGAGACCCAGTACTTC
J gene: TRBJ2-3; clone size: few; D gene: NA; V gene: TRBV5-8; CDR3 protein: CASSLDWGTDTQYF; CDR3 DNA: TGTGCCAGCAGCTTGGATTGGGGCACAGATACGCAGTATTTT
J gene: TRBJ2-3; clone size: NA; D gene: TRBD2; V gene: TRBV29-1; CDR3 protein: CSESGTSGTDTQYF; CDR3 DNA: TGCAGCGAATCCGGGACTAGCGGGACAGATACGCAGTATTTT
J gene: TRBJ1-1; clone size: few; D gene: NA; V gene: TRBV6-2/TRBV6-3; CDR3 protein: CASSYGRGGTEAFF; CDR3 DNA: TGTGCCAGCAGTTACGGGCGGGGTGGCACTGAAGCTTTCTTT
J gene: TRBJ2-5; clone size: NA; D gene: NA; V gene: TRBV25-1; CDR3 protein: CASSELRRGLVETQYF; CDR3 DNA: TGTGCCAGCAGTGAATTGCGACGGGGCTTAGTGGAGACCCAGTACTTC
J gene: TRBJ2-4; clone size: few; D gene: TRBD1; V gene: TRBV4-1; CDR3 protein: CASSQGSGTDIQYF; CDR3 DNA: TGCGCCAGCAGCCAAGGATCCGGGACAGACATTCAGTACTTC
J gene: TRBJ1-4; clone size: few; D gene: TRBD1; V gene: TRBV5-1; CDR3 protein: CASSQGQGYGRGEKLFF; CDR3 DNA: TGCGCCAGCAGCCAAGGACAGGGCTACGGACGGGGTGAAAAACTGTTTTTT
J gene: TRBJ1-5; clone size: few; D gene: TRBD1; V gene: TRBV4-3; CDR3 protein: CASSQDSQGAGNQPQHF; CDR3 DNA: TGCGCCAGCAGCCAAGATTCTCAGGGGGCTGGCAATCAGCCCCAGCATTTT
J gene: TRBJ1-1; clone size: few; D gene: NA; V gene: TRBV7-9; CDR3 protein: CASSLQPQNTEAFF; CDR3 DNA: TGTGCCAGCAGCTTACAGCCTCAGAACACTGAAGCTTTCTTT
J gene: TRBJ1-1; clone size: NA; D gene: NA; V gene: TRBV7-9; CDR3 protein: CASSLNSFGTEAFF; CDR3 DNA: TGTGCCAGCAGCTTAAATTCGTTTGGCACTGAAGCTTTCTTT
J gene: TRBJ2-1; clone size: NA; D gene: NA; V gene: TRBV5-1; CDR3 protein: CASSGAGTLENEQFF; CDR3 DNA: TGCGCCAGCAGTGGTGCGGGGACCCTTGAAAATGAGCAGTTCTTC
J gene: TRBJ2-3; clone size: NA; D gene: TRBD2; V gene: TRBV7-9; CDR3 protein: CASTRTSGGADTQYF; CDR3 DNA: TGTGCCAGCACCAGGACTAGCGGGGGGGCGGATACGCAGTATTTT
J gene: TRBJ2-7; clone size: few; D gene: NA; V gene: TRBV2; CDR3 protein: CASRPTPGHLPYEQYF; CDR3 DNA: TGTGCCAGCAGACCCACCCCGGGACACTTACCGTACGAGCAGTACTTC
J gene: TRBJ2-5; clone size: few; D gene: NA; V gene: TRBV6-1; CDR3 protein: CASSEGLTRGETQYF; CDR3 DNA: TGTGCCAGCAGTGAAGGGTTGACACGTGGAGAGACCCAGTACTTC
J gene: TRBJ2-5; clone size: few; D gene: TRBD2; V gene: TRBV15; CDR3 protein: CATSRESGRGETQYF; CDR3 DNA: TGTGCCACCAGCAGAGAAAGCGGGAGGGGGGAGACCCAGTACTTC
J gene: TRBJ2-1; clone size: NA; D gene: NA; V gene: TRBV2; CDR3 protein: CASSEPPGTLSLNEQFF; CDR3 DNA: TGTGCCAGCAGTGAACCGCCCGGGACTCTGTCTCTCAATGAGCAGTTCTTC
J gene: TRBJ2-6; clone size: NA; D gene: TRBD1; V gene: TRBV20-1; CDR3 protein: CSARGQGPLSGANVLTF; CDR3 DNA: TGCAGTGCTAGAGGACAGGGCCCACTCTCCGGGGCCAACGTCCTGACTTTC
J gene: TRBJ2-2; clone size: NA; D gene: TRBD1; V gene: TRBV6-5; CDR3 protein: CASSYRQGWGNTGELFF; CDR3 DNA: TGTGCCAGCAGTTACAGACAGGGATGGGGGAACACCGGGGAGCTGTTTTTT
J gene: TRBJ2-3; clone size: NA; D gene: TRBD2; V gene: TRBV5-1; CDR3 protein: CASSLERLAGDPDTQYF; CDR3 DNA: TGCGCCAGCAGCTTGGAAAGACTAGCGGGGGACCCGGATACGCAGTATTTT
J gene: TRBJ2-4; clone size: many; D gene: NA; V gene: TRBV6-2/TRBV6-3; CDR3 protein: CASSYLAKNIQYF; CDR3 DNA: TGTGCCAGCAGTTACTTAGCCAAAAACATTCAGTACTTC
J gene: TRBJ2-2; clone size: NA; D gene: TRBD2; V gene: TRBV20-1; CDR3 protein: CSARDRNGRSTGELFF; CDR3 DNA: TGCAGTGCTAGAGATCGGAACGGGAGGAGCACCGGGGAGCTGTTTTTT
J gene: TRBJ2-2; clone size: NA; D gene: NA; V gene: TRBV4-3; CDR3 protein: CASSQTVGAGELFF; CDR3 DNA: TGCGCCAGCAGCCAGACGGTAGGGGCCGGGGAGCTGTTTTTT
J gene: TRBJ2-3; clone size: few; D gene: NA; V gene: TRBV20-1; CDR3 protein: CSARFGTTDTQYF; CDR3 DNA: TGCAGTGCTAGATTCGGAACCACAGATACGCAGTATTTT
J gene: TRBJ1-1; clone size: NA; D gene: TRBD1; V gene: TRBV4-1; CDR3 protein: CASSLYRGGTEAFF; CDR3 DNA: TGCGCCAGCAGTCTTTACAGGGGCGGCACTGAAGCTTTCTTT
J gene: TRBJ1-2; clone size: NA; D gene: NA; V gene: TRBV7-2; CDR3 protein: CASSFGGARYGYTF; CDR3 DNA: TGTGCCAGCAGCTTCGGGGGCGCGCGGTATGGCTACACCTTC
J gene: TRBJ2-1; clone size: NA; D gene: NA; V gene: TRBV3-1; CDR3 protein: CASSRAGSSSYNEQFF; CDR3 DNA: TGTGCCAGCAGCCGGGCGGGTTCGAGCTCCTACAATGAGCAGTTCTTC
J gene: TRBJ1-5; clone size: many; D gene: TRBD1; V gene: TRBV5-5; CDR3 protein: CASSATGSYQPQHF; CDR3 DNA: TGTGCCAGCAGCGCGACAGGGTCCTATCAGCCCCAGCATTTT
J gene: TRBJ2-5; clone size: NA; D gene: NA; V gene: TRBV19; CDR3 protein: CASSMGAETQYF; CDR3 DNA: TGTGCCAGTAGTATGGGTGCGGAGACCCAGTACTTC
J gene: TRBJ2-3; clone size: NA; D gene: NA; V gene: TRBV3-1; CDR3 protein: CASSQQTGTDTQYF; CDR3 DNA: TGTGCCAGCAGCCAACAGACAGGAACAGATACGCAGTATTTT
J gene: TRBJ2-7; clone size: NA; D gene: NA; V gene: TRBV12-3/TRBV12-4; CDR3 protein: CASSPGLPPEQYF; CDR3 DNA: TGTGCCAGCAGTCCGGGACTCCCTCCCGAGCAGTACTTC
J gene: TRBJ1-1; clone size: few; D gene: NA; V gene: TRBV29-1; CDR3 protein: CSVRRDLNTEAFF; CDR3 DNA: TGCAGCGTCCGACGAGACTTGAACACTGAAGCTTTCTTT
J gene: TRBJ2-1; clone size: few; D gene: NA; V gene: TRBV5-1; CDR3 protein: CASSLEVLNEQFF; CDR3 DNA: TGCGCCAGCAGCTTGGAAGTGCTCAATGAGCAGTTCTTC
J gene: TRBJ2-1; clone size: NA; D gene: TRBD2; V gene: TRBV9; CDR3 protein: CASSAPILAGSYNEQFF; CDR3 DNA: TGTGCCAGCAGCGCCCCGATACTAGCGGGTTCCTACAATGAGCAGTTCTTC
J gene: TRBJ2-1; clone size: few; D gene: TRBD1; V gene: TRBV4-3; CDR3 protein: CASSQPGQGYSEQFF; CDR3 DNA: TGCGCCAGCAGCCAACCGGGACAGGGGTACAGTGAGCAGTTCTTC
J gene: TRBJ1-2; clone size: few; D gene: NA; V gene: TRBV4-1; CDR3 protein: CASSQEFSGYTF; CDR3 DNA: TGCGCCAGCAGCCAAGAGTTCTCTGGCTACACCTTC
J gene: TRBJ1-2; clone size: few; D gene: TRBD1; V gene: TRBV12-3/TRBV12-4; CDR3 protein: CASRGTGTHGYTF; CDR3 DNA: TGTGCCAGCAGGGGGACAGGGACCCATGGCTACACCTTC
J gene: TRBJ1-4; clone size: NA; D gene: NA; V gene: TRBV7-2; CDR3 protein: CASSLARQLNEKLFF; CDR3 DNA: TGTGCCAGCAGCTTAGCACGACAGCTTAATGAAAAACTGTTTTTT
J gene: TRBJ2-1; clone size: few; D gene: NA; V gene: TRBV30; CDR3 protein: CAWSGFGQEQFF; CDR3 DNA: TGTGCCTGGAGTGGGTTCGGACAAGAGCAGTTCTTC
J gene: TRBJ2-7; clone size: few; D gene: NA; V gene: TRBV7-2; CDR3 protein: CASSVQGYEQYF; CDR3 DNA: TGTGCCAGCAGCGTACAGGGCTACGAGCAGTACTTC
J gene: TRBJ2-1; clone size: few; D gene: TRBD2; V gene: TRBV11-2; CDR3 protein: CASSRSTSGSFSYNEQFF; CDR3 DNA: TGTGCCAGCAGCCGATCGACTAGCGGGAGTTTCTCCTACAATGAGCAGTTCTTC
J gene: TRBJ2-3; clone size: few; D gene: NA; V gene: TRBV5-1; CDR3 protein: CASSSEDGTDTQYF; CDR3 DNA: TGCGCCAGCAGCTCGGAGGACGGCACAGATACGCAGTATTTT
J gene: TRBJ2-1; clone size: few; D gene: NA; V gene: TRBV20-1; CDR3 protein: CSASVGTTYNEQFF; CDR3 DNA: TGCAGTGCTAGCGTCGGGACGACTTACAATGAGCAGTTCTTC
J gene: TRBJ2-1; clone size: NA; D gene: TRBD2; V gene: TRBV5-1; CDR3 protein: CASSAGDFQDEQFF; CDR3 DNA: TGCGCCAGCAGCGCGGGGGACTTTCAGGATGAGCAGTTCTTC
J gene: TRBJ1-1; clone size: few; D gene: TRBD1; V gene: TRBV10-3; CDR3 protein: CAISEQTGANTEAFF; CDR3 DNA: TGTGCCATCAGTGAGCAGACAGGGGCCAACACTGAAGCTTTCTTT
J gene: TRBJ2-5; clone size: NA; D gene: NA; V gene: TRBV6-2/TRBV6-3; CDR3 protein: CASSYSGTSKSTKTQYF; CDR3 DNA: TGTGCCAGCAGTTACTCTGGCACTAGCAAGAGTACGAAGACCCAGTACTTC
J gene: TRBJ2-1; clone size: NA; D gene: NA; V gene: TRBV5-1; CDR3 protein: CASSWGSTSNEQFF; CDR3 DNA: TGCGCCAGCAGCTGGGGCTCGACTAGCAATGAGCAGTTCTTC
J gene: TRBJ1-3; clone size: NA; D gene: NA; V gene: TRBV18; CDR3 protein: CASSHGTVGSGNTIYF; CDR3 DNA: TGTGCCAGCTCACACGGGACGGTGGGATCTGGAAACACCATATATTTT
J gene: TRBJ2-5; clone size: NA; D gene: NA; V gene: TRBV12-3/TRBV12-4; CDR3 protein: CASSLFGETQYF; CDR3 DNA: TGTGCCAGCAGTTTATTTGGGGAGACCCAGTACTTC